This passage covers 25 T cell receptor beta chains from one sample sequenced in a study of blood T cell repertoires in COVID-19. Clones were read by immunoSEQ multiplex PCR, and TCRdb kept only the in-frame ones, dropping some. The sample contains approximately 190,000 clones, around 84% of which appear only once. The material sequenced was peripheral blood. These receptors all stem from an elderly man with acute or convalescent COVID-19.

Notes on this clone: The identical CDR3 is also encoded by other nucleotide sequences in the sample. This chain joins TRBV7-2 and TRBJ1-4, with TRBD1 matching 8 bases. CDR3 length equals 15 residues. Unmatched junction bases numbered 5, after V lost 5 bases and J lost 3 bases. Germline CDR1 is SGHTA and CDR2 is FQGNSA. The CDR3 region is CASSLEQGANEKLFF. For the CDR3, the DNA is TGTGCCAGCAGCCTCGAACAGGGGGCTAATGAAAAACTGTTTTTT.

The chain carries TRBV28 and TRBJ1-2; 8 bases are shared with TRBD1. Trimming cost V 4 bases and J 0 bases; bases outside gene matches: 7. CDR3 size: 16 residues. The V gene's germline CDR1 is MDHEN and CDR2 SYDVKM. CDR3 coding DNA: TGTGCCAGCAGTTCACGGACAGGGAAGTCTAACTATGGCTACACCTTC. It encodes CASSSRTGKSNYGYTF.

J is TRBJ2-7 and V is TRBV5-4; 9 bases fit TRBD1. Germline CDR1 is SGHNT and CDR2 is YYREEE (reference sequence). J was trimmed by 1 base and V by 1 base; bases with no gene match: 3. This CDR3 has 15 residues. CDR3: CASSLTGGASYEQYV. As DNA, the CDR3 is TGTGCCAGCAGCTTGACAGGGGGCGCATCCTACGAGCAGTACGTC.

The chain uses TRBV6-5 and TRBJ2-7, with a possible D match to TRBD2 (6 bases). Germline V gene data show CDR1 as MNHEY and CDR2 as SVGAGI. The CDR3 has 14 residues. Between the trimmed V and J ends, which lost 6 bases and 3 bases, there was a span of 15 bases. The CDR3 spells CASSPTRQYYEQYF. CDR3 nucleotides: TGTGCCAGCAGCCCGACTAGACAGTACTACGAGCAGTACTTC.

V usage is TRBV18 and J usage is TRBJ1-2; 9 bases line up with TRBD1. The length of the CDR3 is 12 residues. From germline, CDR1 is KGHSH and CDR2 LQKENI. V trimming: 8 bases; J trimming: 8 bases; junction bases outside the gene matches: 6. The CDR3 DNA reads as TGTGCCAGCCGGGGACAGGGACAAGGCTACACCTTC. Amino acids: CASRGQGQGYTF. The full variable domain, completed using reference TRBV18 and TRBJ1-2, is NAGVMQNPRHLVRRRGQEARLRCSPMKGHSHVYWYRQLPEEGLKFMVYLQKENIIDESGMPKERFSAEFPKEGPSILRIQQVVRGDSAAYFCASRGQGQGYTFGSGTRLTVV.

Turning to this clone: The sample has other DNA sequences that encode this CDR3 too. The V and J genes are TRBV28 and TRBJ2-1, with 8 positions matching TRBD2. Per the germline V gene, CDR1 is MDHEN and CDR2 is SYDVKM. This CDR3 is 15 amino acids long. V trimming: 6 bases; J trimming: 1 base; junction bases outside the gene matches: 5. This chain's CDR3 is CASSRTSGSYNEQFF. The CDR3 region has the DNA TGTGCCAGCAGCCGAACTAGCGGATCCTACAATGAGCAGTTCTTC. Combining the CDR3 with reference TRBV28 and TRBJ2-1 gives the whole variable domain DVKVTQSSRYLVKRTGEKVFLECVQDMDHENMFWYRQDPGLGLRLIYFSYDVKMKEKGDIPEGYSVSREKKERFSLILESASTNQTSMYLCASSRTSGSYNEQFFGPGTRLTVL.

The V and J genes are TRBV11-2 and TRBJ1-4; D may be TRBD1 (6 bases). The CDR3 runs to 14 residues. CDR1 is SGHAT and CDR2 is FQNNGV in the germline V gene. V lost 5 bases to trimming and J lost 3 bases, with 10 bases between them. CDR3 sequence reads: CASSRDRSNEKLFF. DNA of the CDR3: TGTGCCAGCAGCCGCGACAGGTCTAATGAAAAACTGTTTTTT.

The V and J genes are TRBV7-2 and TRBJ1-1; D may be TRBD1 (6 bases). V lost 5 bases and J lost 3, with 16 bases in between. The CDR3 is 15 amino acids. Germline V gene data show CDR1 as SGHTA and CDR2 as FQGNSA. Here the CDR3 DNA reads TGTGCCAGCAGCCGTCCCAGGGGAGGGGACACTGAAGCTTTCTTT. Encoded protein: CASSRPRGGDTEAFF.

The chain joins TRBV27 to TRBJ1-2; possibly TRBD1 for D (6 bases). In germline, CDR1 is MNHEY, CDR2 SMNVEV (reference sequence). With 5 bases removed from V and 2 bases from J, the gap between germline ends came to 12 bases. The CDR3 is 14 amino acids. CDR3 DNA: TGTGCCAGCAGTGACTTCCAGGGGAACTATGGCTACACCTTC. It codes for CASSDFQGNYGYTF.

V and J are TRBV5-1 and TRBJ2-1; 11 nucleotides agree with TRBD2. V gave up 2 bases and J gave up 5 bases; unmatched junction bases: 3. From germline, CDR1 is SGHRS and CDR2 YFSETQ. CDR3 length: 15 residues. The chain's CDR3 is CASSLGTSGDNEQFF. In DNA, the CDR3 is TGCGCCAGCAGCTTAGGGACTAGCGGTGACAATGAGCAGTTCTTC. The whole variable domain, remainder taken from reference TRBV5-1 and TRBJ2-1, is KAGVTQTPRYLIKTRGQQVTLSCSPISGHRSVSWYQQTPGQGLQFLFEYFSETQRNKGNFPGRFSGRQFSNSRSEMNVSTLELGDSALYLCASSLGTSGDNEQFFGPGTRLTVL.

This clone showed up just once. The DNA of the CDR3 is TGTGCCAGCAGTTATGAGGGTCCTGAAGCTTTCTTT. It translates to CASSYEGPEAFF. This rearrangement joins TRBV6-2 or TRBV6-3 to TRBJ1-1; D gene unclear. The CDR3 contains 12 residues. The germline V gene has CDR1 MNHEY and CDR2 SVGEGT. Trimming stripped 3 bases from V and 6 bases from J, with 8 bases between.

The CDR3 region has the DNA TGTGCCAGCAGCCAAGCAGGGAACACTGAAGCTTTCTTT. It encodes CASSQAGNTEAFF. This chain connects TRBV14 to TRBJ1-1, with D hard to call. This CDR3 spans 13 amino acids. V lost 1 base and J lost 1, with 4 bases in between. CDR1 and CDR2 from the germline V gene are SGHDN and FVKESK.

V and J are TRBV5-6 and TRBJ1-1; TRBD1 agrees at 7 bases. This CDR3 has 14 residues. The trim removed 4 bases at V and 3 bases at J, leaving 6 bases unmatched. From germline, CDR1 is SGHDT and CDR2 YYEEEE. The CDR3 DNA reads TGTGCCAGCAGCCCACAGGGGCGACACACTGAAGCTTTCTTT. It codes for CASSPQGRHTEAFF.

The chain employs TRBV7-8 and TRBJ1-1, with D maybe TRBD1 (5 bases). The CDR3 spans 11 residues. Trimming cost V 7 bases and J 7 bases, with 10 bases left between them. CDR1 is SGHVS and CDR2 is FQNEAQ in the germline V gene. This chain's CDR3 is CASTTGGEAFF. In DNA, the CDR3 is TGTGCCAGCACCACCGGGGGTGAAGCTTTCTTT.

V is TRBV11-3 and J is TRBJ1-1; D is undetermined. From germline, CDR1 is SGHNT and CDR2 YENEEA. V lost 0 bases to trimming and J lost 1 base, with 6 bases between them. This CDR3 is built from 14 residues. DNA for the CDR3: TGTGCCAGCAGCTTAGATTCGGGGAACACTGAAGCTTTCTTT. Translation gives CASSLDSGNTEAFF.

This clone occurred once. The V gene is TRBV11-3, the J gene TRBJ2-7; 11 nucleotides align to TRBD1. The germline CDR1 and CDR2 sequences are SGHNT and YENEEA. The CDR3 totals 17 residues. V trimming: 2 bases; J trimming: 4 bases; junction bases outside the gene matches: 10. The CDR3 loop is CASSLRGGQGVKYEQYV. The CDR3 DNA sequence: TGTGCCAGCAGCTTAAGAGGGGGACAGGGGGTTAAATACGAGCAGTACGTC.

The chain has TRBV4-2 and TRBJ2-1; 7 positions agree with TRBD2. The length of the CDR3 is 16 residues. Germline V gene data show CDR1 as LGHNA and CDR2 as YNFKEQ. Losses at the gene ends were 1 base for V and 2 bases for J; bases not matched to a gene: 5. In DNA, the CDR3 is TGTGCCAGCAGCCAAGGGACTAGGGTGCCCTACAATGAGCAGTTCTTC. Its translation: CASSQGTRVPYNEQFF.

The chain combines TRBV7-9 with TRBJ2-2, with D tentatively TRBD2 (6 bases). V lost 5 bases and J lost 4, with 14 bases in between. This CDR3 is 15 amino acids long. CDR1 SEHNR and CDR2 FQNEAQ come from the germline V gene (reference sequence). Here the CDR3 DNA reads TGTGCCAGCAGCGTGGGGGGTTGGAGCACCGGGGAGCTGTTTTTT. Amino acid sequence: CASSVGGWSTGELFF.

V gene TRBV15 combines with J gene TRBJ2-5; D is perhaps TRBD2 (6 bases). CDR3 length equals 13 residues. Trimming shortened V by 1 base and J by 5 bases, and 8 bases separated the two germline ends. Germline V gene data show CDR1 as LNHNV and CDR2 as YYDKDF (reference sequence). CDR3 sequence (DNA): TGTGCCACCAGCAGAGGACGGGAGGAGACCCAGTACTTC. Amino acid sequence: CATSRGREETQYF.

The chain is built from TRBV7-9 and TRBJ2-7; TRBD2 aligns across 8 bases. CDR1 SEHNR and CDR2 FQNEAQ come from the germline V gene (reference sequence). V lost 4 bases to trimming and J lost 5 bases; unmatched junction nucleotides: 4. There are 13 residues in the CDR3. The CDR3 here is CASSSGTRDEQYF. CDR3 DNA: TGTGCCAGCAGCTCCGGGACTAGGGACGAGCAGTACTTC.

The chain is built from TRBV19 and TRBJ2-3; 8 bases line up with TRBD1. The V and J ends lost 1 base and 6 bases, in that order; junction bases with no gene match: 0. There are 13 residues in the CDR3. Germline V gene lookup returns CDR1 LNHDA and CDR2 SQIVND (reference sequence). Written as DNA, the CDR3 is TGTGCCAGTAGTATAGGACAGGGGGATACGCAGTATTTT. The encoded protein is CASSIGQGDTQYF.

This chain joins TRBV5-1 and TRBJ2-7; tentatively, D is TRBD1 (5 bases). Deletions cut 3 bases from V and 2 bases from J, with 12 bases between. The length of the CDR3 is 14 residues. Germline V gene lookup returns CDR1 SGHRS and CDR2 YFSETQ. CDR3 sequence: CASSSDNPPYEQYF. CDR3 nucleotide sequence: TGCGCCAGCAGCTCGGACAATCCACCCTACGAGCAGTACTTC.

CDR3: CASSLGAGTSGTSYNEQFF. The CDR3 bases are TGTGCCAGCAGCTTAGGGGCCGGGACTAGCGGGACCTCCTACAATGAGCAGTTCTTC. The chain is built from TRBV11-3 and TRBJ2-1, with 13 bases aligning to TRBD2. Germline lookup yields CDR1 SGHNT and CDR2 YENEEA. V was pared by 1 base and J by 0 bases, with 6 bases of the junction left unmatched. The CDR3 covers 19 residues.

The chain uses TRBV15 and TRBJ2-3, with TRBD2 as a possible D gene (6 bases). CDR1 is LNHNV, CDR2 YYDKDF, per germline (reference sequence). The CDR3 consists of 16 residues. The V and J ends lost 0 bases and 3 bases respectively, with 13 bases between them. The CDR3 DNA is TGTGCCACCAGCAGAGATCGGGGGAGTTATACAGATACGCAGTATTTT. Encoded protein: CATSRDRGSYTDTQYF.

Turning to this clone: This same CDR3 is encoded by further DNA sequences in the sample. This chain connects TRBV24-1 to TRBJ2-1; 9 nucleotides align to TRBD1. Germline CDR1 reads KGHDR; CDR2 reads SFDVKD. Trimming at V came to 4 bases and at J to 6 bases, leaving 3 bases not matched to a gene. The CDR3 has 14 residues. This CDR3 is CATSEPTGGNEQFF. DNA of the CDR3: TGTGCCACCAGTGAACCGACAGGGGGCAATGAGCAGTTCTTC.